Below are 4 T cell receptor beta chains sequenced from a single sample in a study of response to subunit inactivated influenza vaccine. TCRdb fed the RT-PCR reads into MiXCR, producing one record per CDR3 protein. Among around 200,000 distinct CDR3 sequences, 9.2% were seen once, and the ten largest hold approximately 11%. The material was non-naive T cells sorted from PBMCs, obtained on the day of vaccination. The receptors were sampled from a man in his fifties who received an inactivated influenza vaccine.

V usage is TRBV5-1 and J usage is TRBJ2-1, with 11 bases aligning to TRBD2. Germline CDR1 reads SGHRS; CDR2 reads YFSETQ. The CDR3 is 17 amino acids. With 0 bases clipped from V and 7 bases from J, the junction kept 9 bases outside the gene matches. The CDR3 loop reads CASSLGLAGYLVNEQFF. CDR3 nucleotides: TGCGCCAGCAGCTTGGGACTAGCGGGATATTTGGTGAATGAGCAGTTCTTC.

The rearrangement uses TRBV12-3 or TRBV12-4 and TRBJ2-1, with 11 bases fitting TRBD2. This CDR3 region has 17 residues. Germline trimming cut 5 bases from V and 7 bases from J; bases unmatched to any gene: 13. The CDR3 nucleotides are TGTGCCAGCAGTGCCCGCGTGCTTAGCGGGAGGGGGAATGAGCAGTTCTTC. Amino acid sequence: CASSARVLSGRGNEQFF.

This clonotype occurred many times. The genes are TRBV5-1 and TRBJ2-2; D may be TRBD1 (5 bases). This CDR3 contains 15 residues. V lost 4 bases and J lost 4, with 14 bases in between. Looked up from germline, CDR1 is SGHRS and CDR2 is YFSETQ. CDR3 protein: CASSTSGSGTGELFF. CDR3 coding DNA: TGCGCCAGCAGCACCTCAGGGTCCGGCACCGGGGAGCTGTTTTTT.

This clonotype was detected ten times or more. The chain uses TRBV5-1 and TRBJ2-4; no clear D gene. The germline V gene encodes CDR1 SGHRS and CDR2 YFSETQ. V was cut by 1 base and J by 8 bases, with 13 bases left in between. CDR3 length: 14 amino acids. CDR3 DNA sequence: TGCGCCAGCAGCTTGATCCAGATAACGGACATTCAGTACTTC. Residues: CASSLIQITDIQYF.